The T cell receptor beta chain described here comes from a study of T cells in Graves' hyperthyroidism and ophthalmopathy (dated by TCRdb to the late 2010s). Background for the entire study: Peripheral blood was collected at initial diagnosis, before any treatment. Prospective prediction of ophthalmopathy was tested in an independent validation cohort of approximately 18 hyperthyroidism patients and some 17 patients who later progressed to ophthalmopathy. The paper reports TCR Vbeta CDR3 sequencing of roughly 140 peripheral blood samples: 40 to 45 ophthalmopathy, 75 to 80 hyperthyroidism and approximately 17 progressor patients. Thyroid tissue and blood T-cell repertoires from roughly 6 Graves' hyperthyroidism patients were also compared in the study. After sampling, hyperthyroidism patients received methimazole starting at 30 mg daily, and ophthalmopathy patients received high-dose intravenous methylprednisolone. The 85 to 100 discovery patients were randomly split 7:3 into training and test sets. To identify TCR V-J signatures that set the groups apart, the researchers used a discovery cohort of about a hundred patients, made up of 40 to 45 with Graves' ophthalmopathy and about 55 with stable Graves' hyperthyroidism. General study outcomes and caveats: In validation, progression to ophthalmopathy was predicted by the model with 55% to 71% sensitivity and 72% to 85% specificity, a median of roughly six months before onset. A 13 V-J signature model separated ophthalmopathy from stable hyperthyroidism, with roughly 88% sensitivity and 81% to 83% specificity in cross-validation and 80%/75% in testing. Sample size was not statistically predetermined, and investigators were not blinded to group allocation. Most expanded thyroid clonotypes (frequency above 0.001) were also found in blood, which suggests that blood repertoires may mirror thyroid immune responses.

TCR beta CDR3 regions were amplified from RNA transcripts. For the first round of RT-PCR on the TCR CDR3, the HTBI primer set was used together with the Qiagen OneStep RT-PCR kit. The libraries were constructed in a second round of multiplex PCR and then size-selected and purified. Paired-end sequencing of the libraries was performed with 100 bp reads on an Illumina HiSeq2000. Under the source paper's analysis protocol: SOAPnuke was used to process the raw data, removing reads that contained adapters or uncalled bases, had a mean Phred below 15, or lacked an exact match to the constant primer or identifier. High-quality paired reads were merged with COPE v1.2.5, and unique nucleotide sequences were defined as clonotypes. MiTCR v1.1 was used to align the clonotypes against IMGT TRBV, TRBD and TRBJ reference segments. Analysis was restricted to V-J combinations with a frequency above 0.0001, which covered 99.2% of repertoires. The TCS score was defined as F50 (clonal expansion) divided by E x V (chaos), with BLOSUM62-based TCRdist calculated between CDR3 peptides within each V-J. Welch's t-statistics and random forest reduced 500 to 650 V-J features to 13, which were used in a naive Bayes classifier (R e1071). TCRdb cleaned the public reads at Q25 with fastp, built clones with MiXCR and kept in-frame beta chains. All rows with the same CDR3 protein become a single entry with the most common DNA and genes. It is TCRdb's table, rather than the study itself, that gives the V and J calls and clone size. The sample table holds around 690,000 distinct CDR3 sequences, of which 15% to 20% were seen once. The top ten constitute around a sixth of the sample.

A patient counted as having stable Graves' hyperthyroidism if no progression to ophthalmopathy occurred over 18 months of follow-up. The hyperthyroidism patients were between 18 and 65 years old and newly diagnosed, with a disease duration of less than 2 months. Any patient with an uncontrolled infection, another autoimmune disease, pregnancy or lactation was excluded. Clinical symptoms, serum thyroxine and TRAb, thyroid ultrasound, and orbital computed tomography formed the basis for the diagnoses. Ficoll-Paque density gradient centrifugation was used to isolate PBMCs from approximately 10 ml of fresh peripheral blood. Total RNA was extracted with Trizol reagent, and quality was checked on an Agilent 2100 Bioanalyzer. This clonotype was detected a few times. What antigen it recognizes has not been identified. The sample holds no much larger clone one base away, and base qualities are not on file.

The germline V gene specifies SQVTM as CDR1 and ANQGSEA as CDR2. The CDR3, from cysteine to phenylalanine, totals 14 residues. The DNA shown is the 42-base CDR3, in frame from base 1. V loses 6 bases of germline sequence and J loses 0 bases, and the interval between the two ends is 12 bases. The TCR was taken from a man in his fifties or sixties with Graves' hyperthyroidism. The rearrangement combines TRBV29-1 with TRBJ1-5; a weak D assignment points to TRBD1 (6 bases agree). Sequences were obtained from blood. The nucleotide sequence reads as follows: TGCAGCGTGCCGACAGGTCTTAGCAATCAGCCCCAGCATTTT. Protein translation: CSVPTGLSNQPQHF.